This TCR beta chain derives from a study of regulatory T cells in long-lasting Graves disease. With iRepertoire HTBI primers and Arm-PCR of CDR3 regions, TCR beta libraries were built. MiXCR, run by TCRdb on the multiplex PCR reads, gives a single entry per CDR3 protein. Here the sample spans around 500,000 distinct CDR3 sequences, about 12% being singletons. Indicated time point: newly diagnosed GD, antithyroid drugs for less than 3 months. After RNA was extracted from PBMCs, the TCR library was made from it. This clonotype appeared many times. No antigen is known for it. The CDR3 spans 15 residues. Between the trimmed V and J ends, which lost 2 bases and 3 bases, there was a span of 13 bases. Germline CDR1 and CDR2: SGHTA and FQGNSA. Study-wide results and caveats: Sample size was small, which may have lowered accuracy.

The same data also contributed to another study, on T cells in Graves' hyperthyroidism and ophthalmopathy.

The J gene is TRBJ1-2, the V gene TRBV7-2, with a weak D call TRBD1 (5 bases). The sample was peripheral blood mononuclear cells (PBMCs), taken at new diagnosis, from a patient treated with antithyroid drugs. This receptor was taken from a woman between 25 and 40 years old with Graves disease. In DNA form, the CDR3 reads TGTGCCAGCAGCTTAAGGCGGGCCAGGGACTATGGCTACACCTTC. Amino acids: CASSLRRARDYGYTF.